This entry describes one T cell receptor beta chain. Its specificity is unknown. The sample belongs to a study of T-cell reconstitution after alpha-beta-depleted transplantation in children. Trimming stripped 4 bases from V and 2 bases from J, with 18 bases between. CDR3 length: 17 residues. CDR1 is SGHTA, CDR2 FQGNSA, per germline. Preparation of the TCRbeta library involved a method that used unique molecular identifiers. TCRdb ran MiXCR on the PCR reads and lists one entry per CDR3 protein. The sample comprises fewer than 500,000 distinct CDR3 sequences, about 40% of which are singletons, and 27% rests with the top ten. General study points: Two months or so post-transplant, alpha-beta T cells reportedly derived from several hundred expanded graft clones. Several patients had high TCRbeta diversity at day 60; it came from surviving recipient T cells and thymic progenitors. Diversity and T-cell counts at one year after transplant derived mostly from new T cells.

This sample comprised PBMCs, obtained before TCRalphabeta/CD19-depleted stem cell transplant. The clonotype comes from a girl aged 2 to 10 with aplastic anemia, due to receive a stem cell transplant. The V call is TRBV7-2, the J call TRBJ2-1; the D gene is possibly TRBD2 (5 bases). DNA for the CDR3: TGTGCCAGCAGCTCACCGTCGGTAGCGCACACCTACAATGAGCAGTTCTTC. Protein sequence: CASSSPSVAHTYNEQFF.